Presented here are 3 T cell receptor beta chains from one specimen sequenced in a study of cytomegalovirus exposure and HLA in healthy donors. PCR amplification relied on 60 Vbeta primers (plus 13 Jbeta primers). Libraries were prepared by immunoSEQ multiplex PCR; TCRdb keeps only in-frame clonotypes and omits some of them. In the table there are 90,000 to 150,000 clones, 77% of which are singletons. The sample was PBMCs. These receptors originate from a man between 50 and 59 years old in good health and CMV-seropositive.

This clone has just one count. V gene TRBV7-9 combines with J gene TRBJ2-1; 11 bases align to TRBD2. J was trimmed by 0 bases and V by 6 bases; bases with no gene match: 13. Per the germline V gene, CDR1 is SEHNR and CDR2 is FQNEAQ (reference sequence). The CDR3 runs to 19 residues. The CDR3 region has the DNA TGTGCCAGCAGTATAGTGGGACTAGCGGTCATTAGCTCCTACAATGAGCAGTTCTTC. It encodes CASSIVGLAVISSYNEQFF. Complete variable domain (other parts from reference TRBV7-9 and TRBJ2-1): DTGVSQNPRHKITKRGQNVTFRCDPISEHNRLYWYRQTLGQGPEFLTYFQNEAQLEKSRLLSDRFSAERPKGSFSTLEIQRTEQGDSAMYLCASSIVGLAVISSYNEQFFGPGTRLTVL.

The rearrangement joins TRBV9 to TRBJ2-5, with 9 bases identical to TRBD2. Germline V CDR1 and CDR2: SGDLS, YYNGEE. With 4 bases clipped from V and 2 bases from J, the junction kept 18 bases outside the gene matches. The CDR3 totals 19 residues. As DNA, the CDR3 is TGTGCCAGCAGCCCCCACGGGGCTAGCGGGACCGGACGGCAAGAGACCCAGTACTTC. As protein: CASSPHGASGTGRQETQYF. Full variable domain (remainder filled in from reference TRBV9 and TRBJ2-5): DSGVTQTPKHLITATGQRVTLRCSPRSGDLSVYWYQQSLDQGLQFLIQYYNGEERAKGNILERFSAQQFPDLHSELNLSSLELGDSALYFCASSPHGASGTGRQETQYFGPGTRLLVL.

V is TRBV5-4 and J is TRBJ2-7; tentatively, D is TRBD1 (6 bases). The CDR3 runs to 15 residues. V was trimmed by 0 bases and J by 3 bases, leaving 13 bases between them. The germline V gene encodes CDR1 SGHNT and CDR2 YYREEE (reference sequence). DNA for the CDR3: TGTGCCAGCAGCTTGGGGCAGGGGAAAGTCTACGAGCAGTACTTC. Its protein is CASSLGQGKVYEQYF.